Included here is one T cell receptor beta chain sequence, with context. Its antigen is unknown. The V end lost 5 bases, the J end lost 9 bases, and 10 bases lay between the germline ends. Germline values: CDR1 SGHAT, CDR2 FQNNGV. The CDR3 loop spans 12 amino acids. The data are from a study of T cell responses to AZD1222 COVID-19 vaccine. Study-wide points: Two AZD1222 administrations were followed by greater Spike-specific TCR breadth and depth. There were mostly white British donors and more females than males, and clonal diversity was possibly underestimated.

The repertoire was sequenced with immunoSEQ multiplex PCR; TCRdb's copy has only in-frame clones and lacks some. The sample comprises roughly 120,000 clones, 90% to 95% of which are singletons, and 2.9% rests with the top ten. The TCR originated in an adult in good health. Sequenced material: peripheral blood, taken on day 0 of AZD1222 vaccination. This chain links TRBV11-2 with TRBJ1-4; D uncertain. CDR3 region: CASSVHLKKLFF. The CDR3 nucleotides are TGTGCCAGCAGCGTCCACTTGAAAAAACTGTTTTTT. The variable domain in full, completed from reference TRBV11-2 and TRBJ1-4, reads EAGVAQSPRYKIIEKRQSVAFWCNPISGHATLYWYQQILGQGPKLLIQFQNNGVVDDSQLPKDRFSAERLKGVDSTLKIQPAKLEDSAVYLCASSVHLKKLFFGSGTQLSVL.